The clone carrying this TCR beta chain was seen more than once but under ten times. No antigen is known for it. Germline CDR1 LNHNV, CDR2 YYDKDF (reference sequence). There are 15 residues in the CDR3. The ends were cut back, 5 bases at V and 5 bases at J, with 18 bases in the middle. This entry comes from a study of T cell repertoires in cytomegalovirus infection. Study at large: A matching HLA type, together with CMV infection, was signaled by public TCR beta signatures.

TCRdb reprocessed the reads via MiXCR and lists one record per CDR3 protein. The sample comprises about 230,000 distinct CDR3 sequences, approximately 22% of which are singletons, and about 20% rests with the top ten. General observations from the study: Dominant in the ex vivo response were TCR beta clonotypes restricted by HLA-C and specific for CMV.

This chain links TRBV15 with TRBJ1-1; no clear D. The specimen was CD8+ T cells from PBMCs. This clonotype was sampled from a human donor in good health (CMV status not recorded). Some clones in this sample may be carry-over from other donors' samples. CDR3 residues: CATSFPDGGRTEAFF. The CDR3 bases are TGTGCCACCAGCTTCCCAGACGGAGGGCGGACTGAAGCTTTCTTT.